This TCR beta chain was captured in a study of human T cells and chemical hapten exposure. Study overall: Mainly, slight library volume differences in the pool made TCR yields vary.

This clonotype occurred many times. Antigen: not known. The CDR3 consists of 14 residues. After removal of 3 bases from V and 6 bases from J, the junction contained 6 bases not matched to a gene. The V gene's germline CDR1 is MGHRA and CDR2 YSYEKL. As for time point: patch test 2, 6 weeks after DPC sensitization. Treatment described: therapeutic diphenylcyclopropenone sensitization with weekly scalp DPC. Study observations and caveats: Donors in the study had alopecia, meaning their immune response may differ from healthy people's.

TCRdb recomputed calls from the RACE reads with MiXCR, one row per CDR3 protein. The sample carries about 42,000 distinct CDR3 sequences, 8.5% to 10% recorded once. The clonotype was recovered from a woman in her thirties or forties with alopecia areata. Some clones in this sample may be carry-over from other donors' samples. The starting material was whole blood, obtained in connection with sensitization to the hapten diphenylcyclopropenone (DPC). The chain is built from TRBV4-1 and TRBJ1-1; 8 nucleotides align to TRBD1. In DNA, the CDR3 is TGCGCCAGCAGCCAGGGACAGGAGGGTTCTGAAGCTTTCTTT. Its translation: CASSQGQEGSEAFF.